Listed below are T cell receptor beta chains from one sample, sequenced in a study of T cells in Graves' hyperthyroidism and ophthalmopathy. From the multiplex PCR reads, TCRdb called clonotypes with MiXCR, one entry per CDR3 protein. The sample lists over 150,000 distinct CDR3 sequences, 15% to 20% occurring once. The material sequenced was blood. The receptor source for this set is a woman between 45 and 65 years old with Graves' hyperthyroidism. CDR3s include the opening cysteine and the closing phenylalanine or tryptophan. A D gene is named only where the DNA matches it firmly. Only some rows state a clone size, as once, few, many or a class for expanded clones.

TRBV19	TRBJ1-5	NA	TRBD1	CASSTLRDRVLGQPQHF
TRBV2	TRBJ2-7	many	NA	CASRRTAASYEQYF
TRBV3-1	TRBJ2-1	many	NA	CASSQVGGVEQFF
TRBV10-3	TRBJ1-2	many	NA	CAISEGGGYTF
TRBV7-9	TRBJ2-3	many	NA	CASSLGASPSTDTQYF
TRBV2	TRBJ2-7	NA	TRBD2	CASSVSGGPYEQYF
TRBV7-2	TRBJ2-7	NA	NA	CASSPQTPYEQYF
TRBV6-1	TRBJ2-7	many	TRBD1	CASSEKQRLTGNEQYF
TRBV5-1	TRBJ1-2	many	TRBD1	CASRSDRGPNGYTF
TRBV20-1	TRBJ1-6	many	NA	CSASIGGPGRDSPLHF
TRBV10-1	TRBJ1-5	NA	NA	CASSQGQGRNQPQHF
TRBV27	TRBJ2-1	NA	NA	CASSFSRGGVYNEQFF
TRBV20-1	TRBJ2-7	many	NA	CSARRRGTGSYEQYF
TRBV6-2/TRBV6-3	TRBJ2-1	many	TRBD2	CASSFGLAGTNEQFF
TRBV27	TRBJ2-1	NA	NA	CASSSTGTTFYNEQFF
TRBV5-1	TRBJ2-5	many	NA	CASSLLIGSQAETQYF
TRBV19	TRBJ1-5	many	NA	CARYRVRDQPQHF
TRBV7-9	TRBJ2-1	many	TRBD2	CASSTTGLAGTYSSYNEQFF
TRBV2	TRBJ2-7	many	NA	CATKIFRDTYEQYF
TRBV9	TRBJ2-1	NA	TRBD1	CASSAGQGANEQFF
TRBV2	TRBJ1-4	many	TRBD1	CASSRQGANEKLFF
TRBV15	TRBJ1-5	many	NA	CATSSYREGDQPQHF
TRBV7-9	TRBJ2-3	many	TRBD2	CASRLTGGPLDTQYF
TRBV12-3/TRBV12-4	TRBJ2-3	many	NA	CASSSQGGSRADTQYF
TRBV19	TRBJ2-7	many	NA	CASSMSGAGEQYF
TRBV20-1	TRBJ1-5	many	NA	CSAIGRRYSQPQHF